This entry describes one T cell receptor beta chain. This specimen comes from a study of blood T cell repertoires in COVID-19. Background on the study: In each case, the material was cDNA or gDNA derived from T cells, B-cell-depleted T cells, or PBMCs.

V dropped 7 bases and J dropped 6; count of bases not matched to a gene: 3. Germline V gives CDR1 SNHLY, CDR2 FYNNEI. There are 12 residues in the CDR3. TCRdb's copy holds only in-frame clones and misses some; the assay was immunoSEQ multiplex PCR. The sample comprises approximately 360,000 clones, 88% of which are singletons, and 0.95% to 1% rests with the top ten. This study enrolled people aged about 18 to 100 from 20 to 25 US geographic areas. The source material was PBMCs or T cells enriched from blood (not recorded which). V and J are TRBV2 and TRBJ1-1; the match to TRBD1 covers 9 bases. The TCR comes from a woman under 40 with acute COVID-19. CDR3 residues: CASKRDRAEAFF. In DNA form, the CDR3 reads TGTGCCAGCAAGAGGGACAGGGCTGAAGCTTTCTTT.